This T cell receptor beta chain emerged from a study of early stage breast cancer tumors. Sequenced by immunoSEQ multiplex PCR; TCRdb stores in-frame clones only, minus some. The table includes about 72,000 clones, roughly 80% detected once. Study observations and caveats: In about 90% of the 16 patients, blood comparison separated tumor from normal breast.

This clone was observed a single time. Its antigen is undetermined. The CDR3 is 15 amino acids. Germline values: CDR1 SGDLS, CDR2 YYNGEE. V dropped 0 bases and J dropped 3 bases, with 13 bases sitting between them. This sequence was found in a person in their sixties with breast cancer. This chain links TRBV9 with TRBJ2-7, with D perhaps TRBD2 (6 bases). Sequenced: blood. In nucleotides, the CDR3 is TGTGCCAGCAGCGTAGCCTTAGCGGCAAACTACGAGCAGTACTTC. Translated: CASSVALAANYEQYF.